The 14 T cell receptor beta chains given below trace back to one sample, sequenced in a study of shared clonotypes between healthy human individuals. Profiling relied on immunoSEQ multiplex PCR, and the TCRdb table lists in-frame clones only, not all of them. The sample consists of over a million clones, 78% of them appearing once. The sample was memory CD4+ T cells from PBMCs. Documented subset: CD45RA-negative fraction. These receptors all stem from a man between 18 and 29 years old in good health. Some clones in this sample may be carry-over from other donors' samples.

J is TRBJ2-1 and V is TRBV27, with TRBD2 matching over 12 bases. The J segment lost 3 bases and the V segment lost 5 bases, leaving 5 bases of the junction unmatched. The CDR3 is 16 amino acids. From germline, CDR1 is MNHEY and CDR2 SMNVEV (reference sequence). CDR3 in amino acids: CASSLAGGGFYNEQFF. The DNA of the CDR3 is TGTGCCAGCAGTCTAGCGGGAGGGGGGTTCTACAATGAGCAGTTCTTC.

The chain joins TRBV6-4 to TRBJ2-1, with 9 positions matching TRBD2. Per the germline V gene, CDR1 is MRHNA and CDR2 is SNTAGT. CDR3 size: 16 residues. J was trimmed by 9 bases and V by 2 bases; bases with no gene match: 11. CDR3: CASSDGGSGSTGEQFF. The CDR3, as DNA: TGTGCCAGCAGTGACGGCGGTAGCGGGAGCACTGGTGAGCAGTTCTTC.

The rearrangement uses TRBV5-1 and TRBJ2-7, with 8 bases aligning to TRBD2. The J segment lost 5 bases and the V segment lost 3 bases, leaving 13 bases of the junction unmatched. The germline gives CDR1 SGHRS, CDR2 YFSETQ. This CDR3 is built from 16 residues. The CDR3 reads CASSSTDGRAGDEQYF. CDR3 nucleotides: TGCGCCAGCAGCTCCACTGACGGGAGGGCCGGGGACGAGCAGTACTTC.

The rearrangement links TRBV19 to TRBJ2-4; the D call may be TRBD1 or TRBD2 (5 bases each). Trimming removed 2 bases at V and 2 bases at J, with 7 bases between. Germline V CDR1 and CDR2: LNHDA, SQIVND (reference sequence). CDR3 length: 14 residues. In DNA, the CDR3 is TGTGCCAGTAGTATACGGGGCCCCAAAAACATTCAGTACTTC. This translates into CASSIRGPKNIQYF. The full variable domain, with the rest looked up from reference TRBV19 and TRBJ2-4, is DGGITQSPKYLFRKEGQNVTLSCEQNLNHDAMYWYRQDPGQGLRLIYYSQIVNDFQKGDIAEGYSVSREKKESFPLTVTSAQKNPTAFYLCASSIRGPKNIQYFGAGTRLSVL.

The chain links TRBV15 to TRBJ2-3; D not certain. CDR3 size: 12 residues. CDR1 is LNHNV, CDR2 YYDKDF, per germline (reference sequence). V lost 0 bases, J lost 8 bases, and 6 bases lay in between. The CDR3 loop reads CATSRDLGTQYF. The CDR3 nucleotides read TGTGCCACCAGCAGAGATCTGGGTACGCAGTATTTT.

The chain uses TRBV9 and TRBJ1-1; 8 bases line up with TRBD1. The V segment lost 2 bases and the J segment 4 bases; nucleotides outside the gene matches: 4. Germline loops: CDR1 SGDLS, CDR2 YYNGEE. This CDR3 has 14 residues. CDR3 in DNA: TGTGCCAGCAGCGTGACAGGGGCGGTCACTGAAGCTTTCTTT. Protein product: CASSVTGAVTEAFF. Combining the CDR3 with reference TRBV9 and TRBJ1-1 gives the whole variable domain DSGVTQTPKHLITATGQRVTLRCSPRSGDLSVYWYQQSLDQGLQFLIQYYNGEERAKGNILERFSAQQFPDLHSELNLSSLELGDSALYFCASSVTGAVTEAFFGQGTRLTVV.

V usage is TRBV19 and J usage is TRBJ2-3; TRBD2 aligns across 10 bases. V gave up 3 bases and J gave up 0 bases; unmatched junction bases: 12. There are 19 residues in the CDR3. Germline V gene sequence: CDR1 LNHDA, CDR2 SQIVND (reference sequence). The CDR3: CASSMAISSGRLSTDTQYF. The CDR3 region has the DNA TGTGCCAGTAGTATGGCGATTTCTAGCGGGAGACTTAGCACAGATACGCAGTATTTT.

The rearrangement uses TRBV30 and TRBJ2-2, with a weak D call TRBD2 (6 bases). Germline CDR1 and CDR2: GTSNPN and SVGIG (reference sequence). The V gene lost 0 bases and the J gene lost 7 bases, with 15 bases spanning the gap. This CDR3 spans 15 amino acids. CDR3 sequence (DNA): TGTGCCTGGAGTGTACGAGGAGGGCTTGGCGGGGAGCTGTTTTTT. Amino acids: CAWSVRGGLGGELFF.

This chain links TRBV4-1 with TRBJ1-5; D may be TRBD1 (5 bases). The V gene's germline CDR1 is MGHRA and CDR2 YSYEKL. This CDR3 is built from 15 residues. The V gene lost 0 bases and the J gene lost 9 bases, with 15 bases spanning the gap. The CDR3 region is CASSQDATGYRPQHF. Here the CDR3 DNA reads TGCGCCAGCAGCCAAGACGCAACAGGTTACCGGCCCCAGCATTTT.

The CDR3 nucleotides are TGTGCCAGCAGCAAGGCGTCAGGGAGCAATCAGCCCCAGCATTTT. Protein sequence: CASSKASGSNQPQHF. The chain is built from TRBV5-8 and TRBJ1-5, with D perhaps TRBD1 (5 bases). The CDR3 is made up of 15 amino acids. The germline V gene encodes CDR1 SGHTS and CDR2 YDEGEE. Between the trimmed V and J ends, which lost 4 bases and 1 base, there was a span of 12 bases.

This clone was observed a few times. This specimen includes other DNA sequences encoding the same CDR3. The chain carries TRBV6-5 and TRBJ1-1, with a tentative D call TRBD1 (5 bases). Germline V CDR1 and CDR2: MNHEY, SVGAGI. The CDR3 loop spans 14 amino acids. V was trimmed by 0 bases and J by 3 bases, leaving 8 bases between them. CDR3: CASSYSRGDTEAFF. CDR3 nucleotides: TGTGCCAGCAGTTACTCTAGGGGAGACACTGAAGCTTTCTTT.

The chain uses TRBV4-3 and TRBJ2-7, with unresolved D. The CDR3 has 14 residues. In germline, CDR1 is LGHNA, CDR2 YSLEER. Between the trimmed V and J ends, which lost 1 base and 2 bases, there was a span of 9 bases. CDR3 nucleotide sequence: TGCGCCAGCAGCCAAGGAACGCCTGCCTACGAGCAGTACTTC. It translates to CASSQGTPAYEQYF.

V is TRBV6-5 and J is TRBJ1-3, with D uncertain. This CDR3 spans 15 amino acids. Trimming removed 2 bases from V and 0 bases from J, with 8 bases in between. Germline CDR1 is MNHEY and CDR2 is SVGAGI. The CDR3 protein is CASSYRRASGNTIYF. The DNA of the CDR3 is TGTGCCAGCAGTTACAGGAGGGCCTCTGGAAACACCATATATTTT.

This clone was seen a single time. This sequence joins TRBV2 and TRBJ1-5; 9 nucleotides agree with TRBD1. The CDR3 spans 14 residues. J lost 6 bases, V lost 6 bases, and 6 bases had no gene match. The germline V gene has CDR1 SNHLY and CDR2 FYNNEI. The CDR3 nucleotides are TGTGCCAGCAGAGCGGGACAGGGAGCTCAGCCCCAGCATTTT. Translated, it gives CASRAGQGAQPQHF. The full variable domain, completed using reference TRBV2 and TRBJ1-5, is EPEVTQTPSHQVTQMGQEVILRCVPISNHLYFYWYRQILGQKVEFLVSFYNNEISEKSEIFDDQFSVERPDGSNFTLKIRSTKLEDSAMYFCASRAGQGAQPQHFGDGTRLSIL.